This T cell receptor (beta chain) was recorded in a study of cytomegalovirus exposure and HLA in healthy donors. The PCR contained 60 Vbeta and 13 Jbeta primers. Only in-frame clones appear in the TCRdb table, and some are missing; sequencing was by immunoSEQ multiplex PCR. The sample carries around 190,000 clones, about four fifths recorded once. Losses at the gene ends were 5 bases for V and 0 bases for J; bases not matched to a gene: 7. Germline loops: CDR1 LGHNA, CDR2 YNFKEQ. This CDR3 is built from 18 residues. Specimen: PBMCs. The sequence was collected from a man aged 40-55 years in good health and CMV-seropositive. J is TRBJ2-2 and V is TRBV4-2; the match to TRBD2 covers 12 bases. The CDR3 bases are TGTGCCAGCAGCGCGCAGACTAGCGGGAGTGCGAACACCGGGGAGCTGTTTTTT. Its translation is CASSAQTSGSANTGELFF.